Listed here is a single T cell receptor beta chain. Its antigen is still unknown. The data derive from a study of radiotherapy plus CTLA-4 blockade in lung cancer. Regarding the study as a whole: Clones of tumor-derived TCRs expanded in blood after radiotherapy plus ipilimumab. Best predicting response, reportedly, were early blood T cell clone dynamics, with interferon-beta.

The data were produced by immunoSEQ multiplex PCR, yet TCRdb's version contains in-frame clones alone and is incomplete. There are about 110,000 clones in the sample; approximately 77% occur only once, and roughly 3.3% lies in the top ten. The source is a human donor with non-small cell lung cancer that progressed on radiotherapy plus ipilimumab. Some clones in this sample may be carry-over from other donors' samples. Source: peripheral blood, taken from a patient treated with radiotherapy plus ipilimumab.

In DNA, the CDR3 is TGTGCCAGCAGCTTAATTCTAGGGGACTTAGGGTATGGCTACACCTTC. Protein: CASSLILGDLGYGYTF. The chain couples TRBV7-3 to TRBJ1-2; D perhaps matches TRBD1 (5 bases). CDR3 length: 16 amino acids. Trimming removed 1 base from V and 5 bases from J, with 17 bases in between. Germline loops: CDR1 SGHTA, CDR2 FQGTGA.